Listed below are T cell receptor beta chains from one sample, sequenced in a study of blood T cell repertoires in COVID-19. Some clones are missing from TCRdb's copy, which holds only in-frame ones; the method was immunoSEQ multiplex PCR. The sample carries more than 300,000 clones, about 90% recorded once. The sample comprised PBMCs or T cells enriched from blood (not recorded which). All receptors come from a woman in her 30s who had recovered from COVID-19. CDR3s include the opening cysteine and the closing phenylalanine or tryptophan. D genes are given only for firm matches. The size of a clone is reported for some rows only, either as once, few or many, or as a class for expanded clones.

d_call,v_call,clone_size,j_call,cdr3_aa,cdr3_nt
NA,TRBV28,NA,TRBJ1-2,CASSLSFRGSNYGYTF,TGTGCCAGCAGTTTAAGTTTCAGGGGTTCTAACTATGGCTACACCTTC
TRBD2,TRBV7-2,NA,TRBJ2-7,CASSLAGGPYEQYF,TGTGCCAGCAGCTTAGCGGGAGGGCCCTACGAGCAGTACTTC
TRBD1,TRBV27,NA,TRBJ1-1,CASSRGQPTRWTEAFF,TGTGCCAGCAGTAGGGGACAGCCCACAAGGTGGACTGAAGCTTTCTTT
TRBD2,TRBV6-1,once,TRBJ2-2,CASSDTSGRARPGELFF,TGTGCCAGCAGTGATACTAGCGGGAGGGCCCGGCCCGGGGAGCTGTTTTTT
NA,TRBV5-1,NA,TRBJ1-1,CASSQEVTEAFF,TGCGCCAGCAGCCAAGAGGTCACTGAAGCTTTCTTT
NA,TRBV7-2,NA,TRBJ1-5,CASSLRTQNQPQHF,TGTGCCAGCAGCCTAAGGACTCAGAATCAGCCCCAGCATTTT
NA,TRBV4-1,NA,TRBJ1-3,CASSQFRQVYGSSGNTIYF,TGCGCCAGCAGCCAATTCCGACAGGTTTATGGGTCATCTGGAAACACCATATATTTT
TRBD1,TRBV5-1,NA,TRBJ1-2,CASSPGTGDIYGYTF,TGCGCCAGCAGCCCCGGGACAGGGGATATCTATGGCTACACCTTC
TRBD1,TRBV25-1,NA,TRBJ1-1,CASSDPGDRFSEAFF,TGTGCCAGCAGTGACCCTGGGGACAGGTTCTCTGAAGCTTTCTTT
TRBD2,TRBV3-1/TRBV3-2,NA,TRBJ2-3,CASNPSGITDTQYF,TGTGCCAGCAACCCTAGCGGGATCACAGATACGCAGTATTTT
TRBD1,TRBV7-9,NA,TRBJ1-4,CASTKRQGGEKLFF,TGTGCCAGCACCAAAAGACAGGGAGGAGAAAAACTGTTTTTT
NA,TRBV11-2,NA,TRBJ1-2,CASSLDRRTGGVGYTF,TGTGCCAGCAGCTTAGATCGGCGCACCGGGGGGGTTGGCTACACCTTC
NA,TRBV28,NA,TRBJ1-5,CASSEGLGGRSRNQPQHF,TGTGCCAGCTCTGAAGGCCTTGGGGGCCGTAGCCGCAATCAGCCCCAGCATTTT
TRBD1,TRBV29-1,NA,TRBJ1-1,CSVDYRGGTEAFF,TGCAGCGTTGATTACAGGGGAGGCACTGAAGCTTTCTTT
NA,TRBV4-1,NA,TRBJ2-4,CASSQPSGKAKNIQYF,TGCGCCAGCAGCCAACCTTCCGGGAAAGCCAAAAACATTCAGTACTTC
NA,TRBV30,NA,TRBJ1-5,CAWSRVQGWDQPQHF,TGTGCCTGGAGTAGGGTCCAGGGTTGGGATCAGCCCCAGCATTTT
NA,TRBV19,NA,TRBJ1-4,CASLSKPGKLFF,TGTGCCAGCCTGTCGAAACCCGGAAAACTGTTTTTT
TRBD1,TRBV11-3,NA,TRBJ2-7,CASSLTGTGSYEQYF,TGTGCCAGCAGCTTGACCGGGACAGGGAGCTACGAGCAGTACTTC
NA,TRBV15,NA,TRBJ2-1,CATWESSYNEQFF,TGTGCCACTTGGGAGAGCTCCTACAATGAGCAGTTCTTC
NA,TRBV19,NA,TRBJ1-2,CASSISPGGGAYGYTF,TGTGCCAGTAGTATCTCCCCCGGGGGGGGCGCATATGGCTACACCTTC
NA,TRBV7-9,NA,TRBJ1-5,CASSTEPGSPQPQHF,TGTGCCAGCAGCACCGAACCAGGGTCTCCTCAGCCCCAGCATTTT
NA,TRBV28,NA,TRBJ2-7,CASSWIRQEQYF,TGTGCCAGCAGTTGGATAAGACAAGAGCAGTACTTC
TRBD2,TRBV7-2,once,TRBJ2-2,CASSSNLAAGDTGELFF,TGTGCCAGCAGCTCTAATTTAGCGGCGGGAGACACCGGGGAGCTGTTTTTT
TRBD2,TRBV9,once,TRBJ2-7,CASSVGAGESYEQYF,TGTGCCAGCAGCGTAGGGGCGGGAGAGAGCTACGAGCAGTACTTC